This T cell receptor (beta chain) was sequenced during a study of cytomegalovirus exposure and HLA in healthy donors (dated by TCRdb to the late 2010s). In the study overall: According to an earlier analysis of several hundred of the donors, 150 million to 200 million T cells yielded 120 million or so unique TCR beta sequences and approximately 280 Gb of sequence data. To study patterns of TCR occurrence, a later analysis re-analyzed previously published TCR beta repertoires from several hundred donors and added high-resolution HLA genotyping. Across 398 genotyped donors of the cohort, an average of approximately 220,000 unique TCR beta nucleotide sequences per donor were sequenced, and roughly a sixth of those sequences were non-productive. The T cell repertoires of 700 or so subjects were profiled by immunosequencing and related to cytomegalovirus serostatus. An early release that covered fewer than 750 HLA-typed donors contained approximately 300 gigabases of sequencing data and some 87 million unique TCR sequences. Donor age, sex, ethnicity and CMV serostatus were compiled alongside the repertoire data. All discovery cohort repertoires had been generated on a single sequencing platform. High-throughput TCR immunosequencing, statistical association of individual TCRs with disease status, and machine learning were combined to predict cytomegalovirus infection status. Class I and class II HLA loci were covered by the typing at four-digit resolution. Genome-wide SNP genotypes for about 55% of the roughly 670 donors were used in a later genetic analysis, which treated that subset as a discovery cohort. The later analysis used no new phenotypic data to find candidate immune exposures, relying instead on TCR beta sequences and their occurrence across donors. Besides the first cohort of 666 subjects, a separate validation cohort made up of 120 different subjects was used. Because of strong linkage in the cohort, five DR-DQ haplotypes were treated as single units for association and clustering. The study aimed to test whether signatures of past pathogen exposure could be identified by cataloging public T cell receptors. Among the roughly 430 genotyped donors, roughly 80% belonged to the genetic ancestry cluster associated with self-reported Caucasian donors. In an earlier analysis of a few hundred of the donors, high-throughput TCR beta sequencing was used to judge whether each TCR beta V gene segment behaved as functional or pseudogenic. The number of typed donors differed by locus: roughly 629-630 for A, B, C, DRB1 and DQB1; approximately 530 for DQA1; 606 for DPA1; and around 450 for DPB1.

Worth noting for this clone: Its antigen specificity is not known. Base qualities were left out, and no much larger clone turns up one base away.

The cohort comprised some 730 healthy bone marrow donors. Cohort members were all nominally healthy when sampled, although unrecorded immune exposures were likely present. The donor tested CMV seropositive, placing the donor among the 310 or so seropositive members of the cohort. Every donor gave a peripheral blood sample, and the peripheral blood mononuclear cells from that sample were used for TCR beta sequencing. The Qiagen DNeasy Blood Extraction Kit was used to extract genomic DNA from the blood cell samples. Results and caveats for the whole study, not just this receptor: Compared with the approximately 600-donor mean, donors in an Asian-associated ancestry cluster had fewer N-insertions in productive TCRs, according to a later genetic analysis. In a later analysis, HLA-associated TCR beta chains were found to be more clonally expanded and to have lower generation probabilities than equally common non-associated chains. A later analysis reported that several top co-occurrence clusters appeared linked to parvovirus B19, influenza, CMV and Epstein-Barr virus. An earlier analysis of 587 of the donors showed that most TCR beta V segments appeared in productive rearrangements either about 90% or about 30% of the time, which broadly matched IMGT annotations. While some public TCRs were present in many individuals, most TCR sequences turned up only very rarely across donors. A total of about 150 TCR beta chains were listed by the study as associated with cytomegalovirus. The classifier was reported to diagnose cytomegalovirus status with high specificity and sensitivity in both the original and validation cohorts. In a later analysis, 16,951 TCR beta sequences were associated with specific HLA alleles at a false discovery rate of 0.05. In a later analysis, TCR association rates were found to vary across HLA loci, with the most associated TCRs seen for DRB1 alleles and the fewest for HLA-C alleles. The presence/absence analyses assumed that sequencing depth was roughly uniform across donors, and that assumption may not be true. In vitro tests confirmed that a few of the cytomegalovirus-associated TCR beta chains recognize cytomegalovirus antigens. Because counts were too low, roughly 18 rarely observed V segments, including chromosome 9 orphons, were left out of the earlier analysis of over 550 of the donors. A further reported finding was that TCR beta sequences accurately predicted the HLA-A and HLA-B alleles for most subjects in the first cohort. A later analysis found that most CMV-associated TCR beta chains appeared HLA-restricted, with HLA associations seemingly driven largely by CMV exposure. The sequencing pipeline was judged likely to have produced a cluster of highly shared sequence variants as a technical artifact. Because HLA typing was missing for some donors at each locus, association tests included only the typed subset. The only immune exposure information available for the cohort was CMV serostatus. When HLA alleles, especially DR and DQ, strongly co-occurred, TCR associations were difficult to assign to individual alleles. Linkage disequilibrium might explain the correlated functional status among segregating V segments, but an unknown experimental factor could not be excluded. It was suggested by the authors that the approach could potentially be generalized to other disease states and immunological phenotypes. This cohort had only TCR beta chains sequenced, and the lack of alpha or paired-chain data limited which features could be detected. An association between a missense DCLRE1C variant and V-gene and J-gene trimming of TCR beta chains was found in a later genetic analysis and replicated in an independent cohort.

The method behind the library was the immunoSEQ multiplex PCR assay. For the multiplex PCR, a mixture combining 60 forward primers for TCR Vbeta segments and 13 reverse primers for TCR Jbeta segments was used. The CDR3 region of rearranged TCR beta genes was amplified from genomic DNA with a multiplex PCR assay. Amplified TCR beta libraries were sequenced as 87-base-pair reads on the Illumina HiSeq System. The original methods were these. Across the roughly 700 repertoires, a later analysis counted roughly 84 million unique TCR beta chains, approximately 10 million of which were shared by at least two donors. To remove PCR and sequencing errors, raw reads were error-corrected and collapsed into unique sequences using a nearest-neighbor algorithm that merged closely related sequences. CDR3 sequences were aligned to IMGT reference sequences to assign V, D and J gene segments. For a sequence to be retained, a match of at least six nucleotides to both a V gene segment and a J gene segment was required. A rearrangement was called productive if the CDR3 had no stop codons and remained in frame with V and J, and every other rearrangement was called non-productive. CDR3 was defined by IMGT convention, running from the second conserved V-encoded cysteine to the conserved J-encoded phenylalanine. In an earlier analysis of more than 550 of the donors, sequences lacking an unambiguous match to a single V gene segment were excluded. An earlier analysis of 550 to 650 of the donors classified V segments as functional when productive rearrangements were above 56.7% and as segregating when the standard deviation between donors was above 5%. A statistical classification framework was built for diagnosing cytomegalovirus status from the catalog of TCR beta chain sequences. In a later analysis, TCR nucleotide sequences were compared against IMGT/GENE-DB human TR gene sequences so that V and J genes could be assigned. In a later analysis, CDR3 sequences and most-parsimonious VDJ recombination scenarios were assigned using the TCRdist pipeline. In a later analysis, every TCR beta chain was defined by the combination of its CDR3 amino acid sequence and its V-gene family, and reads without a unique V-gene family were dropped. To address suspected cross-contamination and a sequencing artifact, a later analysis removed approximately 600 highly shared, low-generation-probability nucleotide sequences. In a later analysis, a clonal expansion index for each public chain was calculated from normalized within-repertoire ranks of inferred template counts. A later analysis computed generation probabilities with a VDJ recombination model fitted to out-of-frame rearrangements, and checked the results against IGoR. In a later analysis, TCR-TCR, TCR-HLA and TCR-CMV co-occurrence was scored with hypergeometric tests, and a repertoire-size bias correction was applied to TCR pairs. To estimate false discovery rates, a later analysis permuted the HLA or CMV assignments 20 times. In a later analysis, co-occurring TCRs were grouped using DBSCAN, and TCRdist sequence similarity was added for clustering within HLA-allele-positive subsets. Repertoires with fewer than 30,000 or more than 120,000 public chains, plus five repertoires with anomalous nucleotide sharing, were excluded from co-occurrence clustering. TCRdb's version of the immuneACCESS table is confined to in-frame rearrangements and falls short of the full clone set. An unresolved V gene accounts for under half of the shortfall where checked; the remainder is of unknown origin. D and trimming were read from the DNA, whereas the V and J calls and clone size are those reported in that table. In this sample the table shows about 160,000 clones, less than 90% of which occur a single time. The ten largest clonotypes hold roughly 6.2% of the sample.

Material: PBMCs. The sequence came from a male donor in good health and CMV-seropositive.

CDR3 sequence: CASSRGQLGGAEAFF. The bases read TGTGCCAGCAGCCGGGGACAGCTAGGTGGGGCTGAAGCTTTCTTT. The chain joins TRBV5-8 to TRBJ1-1, and 7 junctional nucleotides match TRBD1. V is pruned by 4 bases and J by 6 bases, leaving 12 bases of the junction without a gene match. The CDR3 measures 15 amino acids from cysteine to phenylalanine. Only the CDR3 DNA is retained, 45 bases long and in frame from the first base. The germline V gene specifies SGHTS as CDR1 and YDEGEE as CDR2.